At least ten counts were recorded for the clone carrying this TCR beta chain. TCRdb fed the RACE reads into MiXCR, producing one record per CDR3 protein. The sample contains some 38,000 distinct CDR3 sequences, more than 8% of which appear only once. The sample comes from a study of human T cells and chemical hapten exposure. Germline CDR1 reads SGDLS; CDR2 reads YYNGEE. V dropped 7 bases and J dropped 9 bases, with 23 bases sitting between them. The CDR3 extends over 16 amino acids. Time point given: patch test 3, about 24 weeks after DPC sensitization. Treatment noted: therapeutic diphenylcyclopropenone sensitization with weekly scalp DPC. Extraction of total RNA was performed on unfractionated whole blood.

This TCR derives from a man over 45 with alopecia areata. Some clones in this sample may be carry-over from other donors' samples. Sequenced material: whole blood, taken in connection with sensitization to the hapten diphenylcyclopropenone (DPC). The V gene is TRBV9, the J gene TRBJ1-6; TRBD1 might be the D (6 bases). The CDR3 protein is CASREAGENSGSPLHF. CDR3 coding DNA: TGTGCCAGCCGGGAGGCAGGGGAGAACTCCGGTTCACCCCTCCACTTT. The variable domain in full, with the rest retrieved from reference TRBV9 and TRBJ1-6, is DSGVTQTPKHLITATGQRVTLRCSPRSGDLSVYWYQQSLDQGLQFLIQYYNGEERAKGNILERFSAQQFPDLHSELNLSSLELGDSALYFCASREAGENSGSPLHFGNGTRLTVT.